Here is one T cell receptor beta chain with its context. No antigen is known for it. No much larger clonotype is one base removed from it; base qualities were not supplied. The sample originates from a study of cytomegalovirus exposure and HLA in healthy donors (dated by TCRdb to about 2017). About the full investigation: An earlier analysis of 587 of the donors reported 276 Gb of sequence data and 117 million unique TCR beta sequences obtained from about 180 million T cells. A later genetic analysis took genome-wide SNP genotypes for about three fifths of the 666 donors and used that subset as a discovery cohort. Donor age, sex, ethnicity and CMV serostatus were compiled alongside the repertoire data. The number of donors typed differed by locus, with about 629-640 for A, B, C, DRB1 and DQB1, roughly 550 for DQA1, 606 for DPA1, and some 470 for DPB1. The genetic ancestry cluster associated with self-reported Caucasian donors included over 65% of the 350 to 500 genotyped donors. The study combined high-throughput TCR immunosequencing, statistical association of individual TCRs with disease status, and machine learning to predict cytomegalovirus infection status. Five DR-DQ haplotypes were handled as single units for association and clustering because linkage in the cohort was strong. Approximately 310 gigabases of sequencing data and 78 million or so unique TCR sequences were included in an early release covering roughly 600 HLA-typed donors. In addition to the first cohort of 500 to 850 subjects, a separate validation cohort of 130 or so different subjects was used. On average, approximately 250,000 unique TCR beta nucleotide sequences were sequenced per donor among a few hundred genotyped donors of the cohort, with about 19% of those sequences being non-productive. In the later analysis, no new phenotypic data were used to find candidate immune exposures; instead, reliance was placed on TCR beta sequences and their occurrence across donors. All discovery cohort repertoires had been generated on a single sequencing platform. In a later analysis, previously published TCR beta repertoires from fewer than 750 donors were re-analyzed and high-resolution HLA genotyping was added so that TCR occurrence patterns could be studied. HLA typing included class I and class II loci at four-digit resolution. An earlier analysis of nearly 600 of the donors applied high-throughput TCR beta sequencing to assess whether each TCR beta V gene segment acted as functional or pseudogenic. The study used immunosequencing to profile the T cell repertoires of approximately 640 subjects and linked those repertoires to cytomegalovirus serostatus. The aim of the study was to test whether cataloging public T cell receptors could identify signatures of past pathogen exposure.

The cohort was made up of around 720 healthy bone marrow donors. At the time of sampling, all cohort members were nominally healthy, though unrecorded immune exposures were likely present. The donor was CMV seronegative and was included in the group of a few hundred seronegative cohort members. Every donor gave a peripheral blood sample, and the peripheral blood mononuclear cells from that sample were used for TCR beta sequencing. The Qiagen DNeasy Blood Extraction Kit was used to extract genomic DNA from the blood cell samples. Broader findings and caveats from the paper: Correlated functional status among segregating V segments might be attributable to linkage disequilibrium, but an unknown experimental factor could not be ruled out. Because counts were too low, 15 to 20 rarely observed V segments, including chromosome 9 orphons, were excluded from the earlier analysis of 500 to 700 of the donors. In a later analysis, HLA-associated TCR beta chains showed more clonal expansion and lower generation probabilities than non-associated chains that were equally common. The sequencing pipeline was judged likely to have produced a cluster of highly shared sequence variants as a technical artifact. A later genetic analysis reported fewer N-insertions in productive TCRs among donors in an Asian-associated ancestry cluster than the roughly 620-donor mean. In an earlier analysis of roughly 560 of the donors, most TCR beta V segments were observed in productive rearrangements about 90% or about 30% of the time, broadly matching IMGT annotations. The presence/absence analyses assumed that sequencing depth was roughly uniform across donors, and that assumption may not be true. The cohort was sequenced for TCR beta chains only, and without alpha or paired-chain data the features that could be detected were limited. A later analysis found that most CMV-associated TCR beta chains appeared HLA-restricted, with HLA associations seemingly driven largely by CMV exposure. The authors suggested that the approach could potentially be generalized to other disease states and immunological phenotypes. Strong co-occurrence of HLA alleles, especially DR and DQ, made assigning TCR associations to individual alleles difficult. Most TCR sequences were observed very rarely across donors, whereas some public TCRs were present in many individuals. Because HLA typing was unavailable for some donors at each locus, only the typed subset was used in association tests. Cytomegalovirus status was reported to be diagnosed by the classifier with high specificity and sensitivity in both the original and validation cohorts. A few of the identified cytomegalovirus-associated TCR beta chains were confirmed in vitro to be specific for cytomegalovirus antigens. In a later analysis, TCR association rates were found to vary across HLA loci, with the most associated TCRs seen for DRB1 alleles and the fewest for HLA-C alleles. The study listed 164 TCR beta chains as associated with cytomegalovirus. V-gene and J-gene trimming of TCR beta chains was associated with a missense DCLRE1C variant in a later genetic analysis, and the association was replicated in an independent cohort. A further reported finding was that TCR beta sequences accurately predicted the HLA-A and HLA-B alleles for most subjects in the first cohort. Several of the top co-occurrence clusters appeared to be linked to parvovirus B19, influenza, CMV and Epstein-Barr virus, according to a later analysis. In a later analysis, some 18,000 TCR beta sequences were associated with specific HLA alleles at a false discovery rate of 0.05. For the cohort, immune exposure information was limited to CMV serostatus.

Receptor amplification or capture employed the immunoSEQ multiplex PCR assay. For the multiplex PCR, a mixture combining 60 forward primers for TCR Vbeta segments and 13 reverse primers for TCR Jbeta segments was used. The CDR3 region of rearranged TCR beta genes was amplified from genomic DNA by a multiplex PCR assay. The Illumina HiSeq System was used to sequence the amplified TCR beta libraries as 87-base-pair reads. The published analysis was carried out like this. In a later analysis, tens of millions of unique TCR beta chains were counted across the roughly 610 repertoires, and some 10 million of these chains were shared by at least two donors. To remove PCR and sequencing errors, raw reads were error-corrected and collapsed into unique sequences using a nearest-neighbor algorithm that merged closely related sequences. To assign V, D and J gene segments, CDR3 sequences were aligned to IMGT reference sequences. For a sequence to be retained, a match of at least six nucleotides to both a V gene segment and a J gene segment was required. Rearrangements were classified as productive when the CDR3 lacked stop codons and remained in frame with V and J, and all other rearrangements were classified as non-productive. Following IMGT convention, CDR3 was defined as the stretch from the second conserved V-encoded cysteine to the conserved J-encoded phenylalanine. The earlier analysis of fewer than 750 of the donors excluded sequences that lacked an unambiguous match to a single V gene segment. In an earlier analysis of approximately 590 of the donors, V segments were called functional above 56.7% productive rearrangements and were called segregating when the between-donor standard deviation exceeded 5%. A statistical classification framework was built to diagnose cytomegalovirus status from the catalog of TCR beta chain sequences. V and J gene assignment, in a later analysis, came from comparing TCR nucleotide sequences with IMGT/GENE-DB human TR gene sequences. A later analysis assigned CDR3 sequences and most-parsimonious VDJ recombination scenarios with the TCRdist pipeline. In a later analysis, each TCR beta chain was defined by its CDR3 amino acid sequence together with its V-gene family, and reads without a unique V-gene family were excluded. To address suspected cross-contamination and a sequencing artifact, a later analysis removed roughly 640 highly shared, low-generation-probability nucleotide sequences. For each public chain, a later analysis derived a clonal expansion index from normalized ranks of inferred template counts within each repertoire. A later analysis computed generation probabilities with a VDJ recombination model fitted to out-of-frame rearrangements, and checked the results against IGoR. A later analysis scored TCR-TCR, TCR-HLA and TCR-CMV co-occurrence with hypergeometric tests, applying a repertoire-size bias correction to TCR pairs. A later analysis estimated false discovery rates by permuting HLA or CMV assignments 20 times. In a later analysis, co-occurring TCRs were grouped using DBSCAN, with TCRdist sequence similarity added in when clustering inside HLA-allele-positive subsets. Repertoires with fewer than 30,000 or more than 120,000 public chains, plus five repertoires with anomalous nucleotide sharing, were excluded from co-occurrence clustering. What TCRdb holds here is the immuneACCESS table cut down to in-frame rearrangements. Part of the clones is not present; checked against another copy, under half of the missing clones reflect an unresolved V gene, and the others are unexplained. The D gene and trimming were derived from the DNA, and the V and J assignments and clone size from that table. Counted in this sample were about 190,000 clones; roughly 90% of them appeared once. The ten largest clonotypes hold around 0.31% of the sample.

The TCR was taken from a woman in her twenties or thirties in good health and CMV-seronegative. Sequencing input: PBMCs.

The CDR3 here reads CASTGVNEETQYF. The nucleotide sequence is TGTGCCAGCACGGGTGTGAATGAAGAGACCCAGTACTTC. The sequence links TRBV2 to TRBJ2-5; the D gene is unclear. Relative to germline, V is 7 bases shorter and J is 3 bases shorter, with 12 bases between their ends. The germline V gene sets CDR1 to SNHLY and CDR2 to FYNNEI. The CDR3 measures 13 amino acids from cysteine to phenylalanine. Only CDR3 DNA remains: 39 bases, in frame from the first base.